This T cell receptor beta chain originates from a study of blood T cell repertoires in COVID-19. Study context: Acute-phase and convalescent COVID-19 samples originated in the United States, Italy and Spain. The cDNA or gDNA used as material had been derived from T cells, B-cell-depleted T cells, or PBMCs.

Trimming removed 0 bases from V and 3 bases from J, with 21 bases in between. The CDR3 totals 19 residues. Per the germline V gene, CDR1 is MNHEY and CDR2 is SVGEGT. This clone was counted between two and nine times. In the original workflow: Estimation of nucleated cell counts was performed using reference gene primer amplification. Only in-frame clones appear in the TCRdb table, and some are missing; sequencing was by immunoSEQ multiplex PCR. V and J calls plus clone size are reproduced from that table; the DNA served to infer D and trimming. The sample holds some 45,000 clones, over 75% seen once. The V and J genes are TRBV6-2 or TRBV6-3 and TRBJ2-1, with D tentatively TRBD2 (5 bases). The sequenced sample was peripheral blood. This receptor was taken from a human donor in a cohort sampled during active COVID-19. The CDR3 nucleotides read TGTGCCAGCAGTTACTCGACTAAGCTACCAAGCGGAGGCTACAATGAGCAGTTCTTC. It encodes CASSYSTKLPSGGYNEQFF.